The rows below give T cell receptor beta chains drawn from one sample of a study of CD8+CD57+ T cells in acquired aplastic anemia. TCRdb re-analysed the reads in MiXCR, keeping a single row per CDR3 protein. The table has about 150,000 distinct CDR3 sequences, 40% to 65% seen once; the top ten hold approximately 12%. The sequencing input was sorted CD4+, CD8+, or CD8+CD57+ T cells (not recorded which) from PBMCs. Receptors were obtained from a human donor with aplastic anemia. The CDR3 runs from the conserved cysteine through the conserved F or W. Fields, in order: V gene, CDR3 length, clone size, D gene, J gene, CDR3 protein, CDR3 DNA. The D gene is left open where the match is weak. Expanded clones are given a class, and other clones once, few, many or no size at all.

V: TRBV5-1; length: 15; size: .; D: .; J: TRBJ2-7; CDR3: CASSSSVPIPYEQYF; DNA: TGCGCCAGCAGCTCCTCGGTCCCGATCCCCTACGAGCAGTACTTC
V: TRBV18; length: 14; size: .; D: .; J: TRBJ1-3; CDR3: CASYRRDYGNTIYF; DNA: TGTGCCAGCTACCGCCGGGACTATGGAAACACCATATATTTT
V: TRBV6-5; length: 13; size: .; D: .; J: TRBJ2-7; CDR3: CASSSGRPYEQYF; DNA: TGTGCCAGCAGTTCAGGGAGGCCCTACGAGCAGTACTTC
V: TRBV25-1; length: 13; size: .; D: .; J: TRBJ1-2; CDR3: CASLDSVNYGYTF; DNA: TGTGCCAGCTTAGACAGCGTGAACTATGGCTACACCTTC
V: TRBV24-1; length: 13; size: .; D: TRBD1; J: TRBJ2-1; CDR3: CATSDTDRDEQFF; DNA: TGTGCCACCAGTGACACCGACAGGGATGAGCAGTTCTTC
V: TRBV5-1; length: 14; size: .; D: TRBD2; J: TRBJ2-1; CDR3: CASISSGSPNEQFF; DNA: TGCGCCAGTATATCTAGCGGGAGCCCCAATGAGCAGTTCTTC
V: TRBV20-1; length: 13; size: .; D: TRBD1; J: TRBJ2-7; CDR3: CSAKGTAFYEQYF; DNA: TGCAGCGCTAAGGGGACAGCGTTCTACGAGCAGTACTTC
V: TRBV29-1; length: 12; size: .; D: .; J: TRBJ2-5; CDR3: CSVDLSSETQYF; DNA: TGCAGCGTTGATTTGTCCAGCGAGACCCAGTACTTC
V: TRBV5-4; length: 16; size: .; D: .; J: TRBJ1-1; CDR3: CASSLDVRGARTEAFF; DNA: TGTGCCAGCAGCTTGGATGTACGGGGGGCCCGCACTGAAGCTTTCTTT
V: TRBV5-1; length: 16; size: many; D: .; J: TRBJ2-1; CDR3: CASRMNSIPPYNEQFF; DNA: TGCGCCAGCCGAATGAATAGCATTCCTCCATACAATGAGCAGTTCTTC
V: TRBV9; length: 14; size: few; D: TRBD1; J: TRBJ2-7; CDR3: CASSAADTGGEQYF; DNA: TGTGCCAGCAGCGCGGCCGATACAGGGGGCGAGCAGTACTTC
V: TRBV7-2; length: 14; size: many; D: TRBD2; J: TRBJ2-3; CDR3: CASSYGGATDTQYF; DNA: TGTGCCAGCAGCTACGGGGGGGCGACAGATACGCAGTATTTT
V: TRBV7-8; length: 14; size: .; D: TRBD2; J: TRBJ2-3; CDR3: CASSLATSGATQYF; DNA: TGTGCCAGCAGCTTAGCGACTAGCGGGGCTACGCAGTATTTT
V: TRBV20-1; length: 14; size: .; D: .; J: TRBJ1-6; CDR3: CSASGRTANSPLHF; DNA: TGCAGTGCCAGCGGACGGACCGCCAATTCACCCCTCCACTTT
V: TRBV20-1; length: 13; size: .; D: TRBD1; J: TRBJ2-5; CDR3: CSASPTGVETQYF; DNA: TGCAGTGCTAGTCCCACAGGGGTAGAGACCCAGTACTTC
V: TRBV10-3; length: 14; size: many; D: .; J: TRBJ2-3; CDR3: CAISEPTVVNTQYF; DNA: TGTGCCATCAGTGAGCCGACAGTTGTTAATACGCAGTATTTT
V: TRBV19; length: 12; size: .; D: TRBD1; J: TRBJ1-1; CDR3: CASRQGSTEAFF; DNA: TGTGCCAGTCGACAGGGATCCACTGAAGCTTTCTTT
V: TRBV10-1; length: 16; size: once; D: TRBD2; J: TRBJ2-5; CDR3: CASSVRTSGEQETQYF; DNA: TGCGCCAGCAGTGTTAGGACTAGCGGGGAACAAGAGACCCAGTACTTC
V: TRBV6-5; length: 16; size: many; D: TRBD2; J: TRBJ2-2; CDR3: CASSYQAGASTGELFF; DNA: TGTGCCAGCAGTTACCAAGCGGGGGCGTCTACCGGGGAGCTGTTTTTT
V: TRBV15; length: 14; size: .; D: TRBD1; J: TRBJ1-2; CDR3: CATKSVQGNYGYTF; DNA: TGTGCCACCAAATCAGTACAGGGGAACTATGGCTACACCTTC
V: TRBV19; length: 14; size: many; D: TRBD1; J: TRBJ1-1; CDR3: CASSKGAMNTEAFF; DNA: TGTGCCAGTAGTAAGGGGGCCATGAACACTGAAGCTTTCTTT
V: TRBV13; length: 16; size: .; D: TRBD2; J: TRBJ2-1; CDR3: CASSRLGTSGKGEQFF; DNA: TGTGCCAGCAGCCGCCTCGGGACTAGCGGGAAGGGTGAGCAGTTCTTC
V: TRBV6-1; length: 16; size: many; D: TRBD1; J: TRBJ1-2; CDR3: CASPSDRASVVDGYTF; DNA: TGTGCCAGTCCTTCGGACAGGGCGTCAGTAGTCGATGGCTACACCTTC
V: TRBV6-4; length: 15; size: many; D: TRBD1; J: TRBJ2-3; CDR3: CASSRTTGGQDTQYF; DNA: TGTGCCAGCAGCCGTACCACAGGGGGGCAGGATACGCAGTATTTT
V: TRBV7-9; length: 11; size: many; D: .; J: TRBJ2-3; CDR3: CASDSTDTQYF; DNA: TGTGCCAGCGACTCCACAGATACGCAGTATTTT
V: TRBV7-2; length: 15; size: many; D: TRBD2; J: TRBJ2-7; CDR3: CASSPSGWSSYEQYF; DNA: TGTGCCAGCAGCCCTAGCGGGTGGAGCTCCTACGAGCAGTACTTC
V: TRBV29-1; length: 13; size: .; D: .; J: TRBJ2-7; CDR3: CSVLKSAGVEQYF; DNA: TGCAGCGTCTTGAAATCGGCAGGGGTCGAGCAGTACTTC
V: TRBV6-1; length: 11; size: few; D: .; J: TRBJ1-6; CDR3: CASSGGRSLHF; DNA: TGTGCCAGCAGTGGGGGCAGATCCCTCCACTTT
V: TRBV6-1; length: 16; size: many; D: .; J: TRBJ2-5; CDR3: CASSETVSGQLETQYF; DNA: TGTGCCAGCAGTGAGACTGTATCAGGACAGTTGGAGACCCAGTACTTC
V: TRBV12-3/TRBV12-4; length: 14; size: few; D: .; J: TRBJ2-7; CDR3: CASTINRAPYEQYF; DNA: TGTGCCAGCACAATAAACAGGGCTCCCTACGAGCAGTACTTC
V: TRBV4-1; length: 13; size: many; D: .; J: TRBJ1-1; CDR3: CASSQAASTEAFF; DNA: TGCGCCAGCAGCCAAGCGGCAAGCACTGAAGCTTTCTTT
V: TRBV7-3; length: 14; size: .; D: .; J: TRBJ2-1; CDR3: CASSLRGDTGEQFF; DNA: TGTGCCAGCAGCTTACGGGGGGACACCGGGGAGCAGTTCTTC
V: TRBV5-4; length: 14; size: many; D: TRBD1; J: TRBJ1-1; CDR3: CASSLDRGNTEAFF; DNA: TGTGCCAGCAGCTTGGACAGGGGTAACACTGAAGCTTTCTTT
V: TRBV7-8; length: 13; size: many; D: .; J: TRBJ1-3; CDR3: CASSLFTGNTIYF; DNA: TGTGCCAGCAGCTTATTTACTGGAAACACCATATATTTT
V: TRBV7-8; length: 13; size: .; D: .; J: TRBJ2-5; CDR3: CACSLGVQETQYF; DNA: TGTGCCTGCAGCTTAGGCGTTCAAGAGACCCAGTACTTC
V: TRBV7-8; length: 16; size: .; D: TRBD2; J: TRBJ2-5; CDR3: CASSLRTSGVGETQYF; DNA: TGTGCCAGCAGCCTACGGACTAGCGGGGTGGGAGAGACCCAGTACTTC
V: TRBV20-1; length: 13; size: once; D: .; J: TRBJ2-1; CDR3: CSARDRLYNEQFF; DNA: TGCAGTGCTAGGGACAGACTATACAATGAGCAGTTCTTC
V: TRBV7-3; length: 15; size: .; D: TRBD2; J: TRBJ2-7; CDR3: CASSSQTGGSTEQYF; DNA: TGTGCCAGCAGCTCCCAGACGGGAGGAAGTACCGAGCAGTACTTC
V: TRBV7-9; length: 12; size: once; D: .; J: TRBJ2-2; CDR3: CASSLEIGELFF; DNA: TGCGCCAGCAGCTTAGAAATAGGGGAGCTGTTTTTT
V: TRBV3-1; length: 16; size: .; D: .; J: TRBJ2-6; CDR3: CASSHTVNSGANVLTF; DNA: TGTGCCAGCAGCCACACCGTCAACTCTGGGGCCAACGTCCTGACTTTC
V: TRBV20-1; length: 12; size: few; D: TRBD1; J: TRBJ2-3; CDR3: CSHERSGGTQYF; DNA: TGCAGCCACGAGCGGTCAGGGGGTACGCAGTATTTT
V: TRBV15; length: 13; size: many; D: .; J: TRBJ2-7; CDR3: CATSRDLRDEQYF; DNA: TGTGCCACCAGCAGAGACCTCCGCGACGAGCAGTACTTC
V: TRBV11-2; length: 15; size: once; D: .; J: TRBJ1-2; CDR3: CASNPNTGLDSGYTF; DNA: TGTGCCAGCAACCCCAACACGGGACTCGATTCTGGCTACACCTTC
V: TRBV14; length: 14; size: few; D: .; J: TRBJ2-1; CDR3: CASRRGSSYNEQFF; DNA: TGTGCCAGCCGGAGGGGGAGCTCCTACAATGAGCAGTTCTTC
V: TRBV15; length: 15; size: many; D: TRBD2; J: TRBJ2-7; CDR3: CATSRAGGGAYEQYF; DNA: TGTGCCACCAGCAGAGCAGGCGGGGGGGCCTACGAGCAGTACTTC
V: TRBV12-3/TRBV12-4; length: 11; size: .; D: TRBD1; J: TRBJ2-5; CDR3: CASSRQGTQYF; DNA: TGTGCCAGCAGTAGACAGGGGACCCAGTACTTC
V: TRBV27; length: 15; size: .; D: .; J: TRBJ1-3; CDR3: CASSPSGPVINTIYF; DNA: TGTGCCAGCAGTCCAAGTGGGCCGGTAATTAACACCATATATTTT
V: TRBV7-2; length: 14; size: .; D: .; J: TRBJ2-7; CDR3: CASSKDVGSYEQYF; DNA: TGTGCCAGCAGCAAGGACGTGGGTTCCTACGAGCAGTACTTC
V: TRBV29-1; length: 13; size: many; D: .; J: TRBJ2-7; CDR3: CSVCPGDSYEQYF; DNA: TGCAGCGTTTGCCCGGGGGATTCCTACGAGCAGTACTTC
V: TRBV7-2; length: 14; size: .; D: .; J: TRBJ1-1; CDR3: CASTPGGWNTEALF; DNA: TGTGCCAGCACCCCCGGGGGATGGAACACTGAAGCTCTCTTT
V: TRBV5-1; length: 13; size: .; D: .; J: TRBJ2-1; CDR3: CASSLDRDNEQFF; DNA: TGCGCCAGCAGCTTGGACAGGGACAATGAGCAGTTCTTC
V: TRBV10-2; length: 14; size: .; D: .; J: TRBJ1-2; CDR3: CASTAGQSLGGYTF; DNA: TGCGCCAGCACCGCGGGACAATCCCTCGGAGGCTACACCTTC
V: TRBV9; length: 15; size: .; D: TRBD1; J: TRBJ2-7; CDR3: CASSFGQGAGYEQYF; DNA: TGTGCCAGCAGCTTCGGACAGGGGGCCGGGTACGAGCAGTACTTC
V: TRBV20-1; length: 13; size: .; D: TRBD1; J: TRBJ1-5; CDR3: CSAKRGGVQPQHF; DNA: TGCAGTGCCAAACGAGGGGGCGTCCAGCCCCAGCATTTT
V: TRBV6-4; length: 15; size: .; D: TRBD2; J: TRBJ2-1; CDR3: CACRDIAGGSNEQFF; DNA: TGTGCCTGCAGGGACATAGCGGGGGGCTCCAATGAGCAGTTCTTC
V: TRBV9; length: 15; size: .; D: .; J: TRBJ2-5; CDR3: CASSLSSGTKGTQYF; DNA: TGTGCCAGCAGCTTAAGTTCTGGAACAAAAGGGACCCAGTACTTC
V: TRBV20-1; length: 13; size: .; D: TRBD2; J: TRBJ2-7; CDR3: CSARLAGLYEQYF; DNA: TGCAGTGCTAGACTAGCGGGGTTATACGAGCAGTACTTC
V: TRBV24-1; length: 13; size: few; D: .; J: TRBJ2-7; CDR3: CATSDTDGYEQYF; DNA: TGTGCCACCAGTGACACGGACGGCTACGAGCAGTACTTC
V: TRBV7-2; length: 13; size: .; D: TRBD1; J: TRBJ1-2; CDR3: CASSLGQPYGYTF; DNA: TGTGCCAGCAGCCTGGGACAGCCCTATGGCTACACCTTC
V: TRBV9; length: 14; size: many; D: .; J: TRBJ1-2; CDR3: CASSVAEGNYGYTF; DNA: TGTGCCAGCAGCGTAGCGGAGGGGAATTATGGCTACACCTTC